This TCR beta chain was captured in a study of blood T cell repertoires in COVID-19. The assay was immunoSEQ multiplex PCR, and TCRdb's table has in-frame clones only and misses some. There are 95,000 or so clones in the sample; about four fifths occur only once, and over 15% lies in the top ten. Trimming took 0 bases from V and 4 from J; bases not matched to a gene: 6. Germline CDR1 SGHRS, CDR2 YFSETQ. This CDR3 region has 16 residues. The sequenced material came from peripheral blood. This clonotype was obtained from a woman at least 80 years old with active or convalescent COVID-19. The chain is built from TRBV5-1 and TRBJ1-3; TRBD1 agrees at 8 bases. The CDR3 bases are TGCGCCAGCAGCTTGGCCGGGGACAGGTTCGGAAACACCATATATTTT. Its translation is CASSLAGDRFGNTIYF.